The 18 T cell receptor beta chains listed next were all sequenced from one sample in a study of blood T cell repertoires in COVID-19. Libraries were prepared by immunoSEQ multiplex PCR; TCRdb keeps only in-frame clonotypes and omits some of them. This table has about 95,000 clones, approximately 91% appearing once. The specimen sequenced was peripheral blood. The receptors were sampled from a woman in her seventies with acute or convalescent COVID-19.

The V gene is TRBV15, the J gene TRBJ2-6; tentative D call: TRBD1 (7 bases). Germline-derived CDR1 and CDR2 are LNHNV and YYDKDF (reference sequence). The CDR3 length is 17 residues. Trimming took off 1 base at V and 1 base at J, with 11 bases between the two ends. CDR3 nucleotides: TGTGCCACCAGCAGAGGACAGGGAGGATCTGGGGCCAACGTCCTGACTTTC. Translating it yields CATSRGQGGSGANVLTF.

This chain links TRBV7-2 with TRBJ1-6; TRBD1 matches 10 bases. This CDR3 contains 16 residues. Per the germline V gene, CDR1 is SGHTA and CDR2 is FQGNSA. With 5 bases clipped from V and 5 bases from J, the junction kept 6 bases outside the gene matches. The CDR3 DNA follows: TGTGCCAGCAGCGCCGGGACAGGGGCCAATAATTCACCCCTCCACTTT. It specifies CASSAGTGANNSPLHF.

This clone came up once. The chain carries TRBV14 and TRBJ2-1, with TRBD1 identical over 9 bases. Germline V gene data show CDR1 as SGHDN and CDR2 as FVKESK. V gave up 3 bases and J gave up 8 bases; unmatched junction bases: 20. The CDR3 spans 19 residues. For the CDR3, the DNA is TGTGCCAGCAGCCATCAATTAGGGACAGGGACGCCCGATTTCGATGAGCAGTTCTTC. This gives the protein CASSHQLGTGTPDFDEQFF.

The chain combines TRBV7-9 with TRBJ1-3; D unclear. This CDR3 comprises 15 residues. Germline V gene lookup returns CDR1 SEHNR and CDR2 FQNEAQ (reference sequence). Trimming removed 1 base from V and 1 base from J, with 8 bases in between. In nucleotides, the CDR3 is TGTGCCAGCAGCTTAGACGCCCGGTCTGGAAACACCATATATTTT. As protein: CASSLDARSGNTIYF.

The CDR3 sequence: CASSFQETQYF. The CDR3 DNA follows: TGTGCCAGCAGCTTTCAGGAGACCCAGTACTTC. This chain joins TRBV2 and TRBJ2-5, with unresolved D. CDR1 is SNHLY and CDR2 is FYNNEI in the germline V gene. Between the trimmed V and J ends, which lost 6 bases and 5 bases, there was a span of 7 bases. The CDR3 has 11 amino acids.

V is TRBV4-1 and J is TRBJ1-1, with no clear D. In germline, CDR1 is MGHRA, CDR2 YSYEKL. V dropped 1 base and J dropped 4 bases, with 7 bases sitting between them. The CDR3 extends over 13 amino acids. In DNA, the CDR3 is TGCGCCAGCAGCCAAGTAGGAGGCACTGAAGCTTTCTTT. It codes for CASSQVGGTEAFF.

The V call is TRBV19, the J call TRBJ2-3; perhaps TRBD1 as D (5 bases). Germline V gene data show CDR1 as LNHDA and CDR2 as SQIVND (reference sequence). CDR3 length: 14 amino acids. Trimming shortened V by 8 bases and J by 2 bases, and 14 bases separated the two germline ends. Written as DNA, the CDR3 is TGTGCCAGTTGGGCTGGCAGGGACACAGATACGCAGTATTTT. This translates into CASWAGRDTDTQYF.

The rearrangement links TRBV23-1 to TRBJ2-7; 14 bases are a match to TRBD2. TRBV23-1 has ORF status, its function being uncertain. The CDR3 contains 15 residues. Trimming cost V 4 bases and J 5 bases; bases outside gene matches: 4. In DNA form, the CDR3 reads TGCGCCAGCAGTCCGACTAGCGGGGGGGCGGACGAGCAGTACGTC. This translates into CASSPTSGGADEQYV.

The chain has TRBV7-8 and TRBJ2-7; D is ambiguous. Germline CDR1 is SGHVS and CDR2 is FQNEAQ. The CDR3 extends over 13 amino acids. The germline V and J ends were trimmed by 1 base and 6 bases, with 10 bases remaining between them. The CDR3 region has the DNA TGTGCCAGCAGCTTAGTTCCGTCTCTCGAGCAGTACTTC. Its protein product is CASSLVPSLEQYF.

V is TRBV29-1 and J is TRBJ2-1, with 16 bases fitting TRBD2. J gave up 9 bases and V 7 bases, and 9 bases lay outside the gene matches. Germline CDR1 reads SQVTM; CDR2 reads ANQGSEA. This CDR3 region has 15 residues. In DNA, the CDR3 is TGCAGCGCTATGGGACTAGCGGGGGGGAGGAGTGAGCAGTTCTTC. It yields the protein CSAMGLAGGRSEQFF.

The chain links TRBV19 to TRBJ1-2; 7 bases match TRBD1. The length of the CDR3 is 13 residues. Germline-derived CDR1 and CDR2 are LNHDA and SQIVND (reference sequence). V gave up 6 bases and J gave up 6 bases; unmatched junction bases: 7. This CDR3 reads CASSNRGVDGYTF. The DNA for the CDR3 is TGTGCCAGTAGCAACAGGGGCGTGGATGGCTACACCTTC.

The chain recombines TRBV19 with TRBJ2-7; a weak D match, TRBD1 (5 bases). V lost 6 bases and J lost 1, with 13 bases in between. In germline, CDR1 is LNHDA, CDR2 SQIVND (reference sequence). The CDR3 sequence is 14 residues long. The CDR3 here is CASSQGVVSYEQYF. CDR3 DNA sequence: TGTGCCAGTAGCCAGGGTGTCGTATCCTACGAGCAGTACTTC. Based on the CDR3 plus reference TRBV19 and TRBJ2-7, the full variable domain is DGGITQSPKYLFRKEGQNVTLSCEQNLNHDAMYWYRQDPGQGLRLIYYSQIVNDFQKGDIAEGYSVSREKKESFPLTVTSAQKNPTAFYLCASSQGVVSYEQYFGPGTRLTVT.

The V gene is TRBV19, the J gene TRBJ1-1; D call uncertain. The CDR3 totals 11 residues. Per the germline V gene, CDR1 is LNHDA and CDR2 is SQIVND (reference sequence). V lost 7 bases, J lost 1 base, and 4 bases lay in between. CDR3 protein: CASNRNTEAFF. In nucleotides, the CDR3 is TGTGCCAGTAATAGGAACACTGAAGCTTTCTTT.

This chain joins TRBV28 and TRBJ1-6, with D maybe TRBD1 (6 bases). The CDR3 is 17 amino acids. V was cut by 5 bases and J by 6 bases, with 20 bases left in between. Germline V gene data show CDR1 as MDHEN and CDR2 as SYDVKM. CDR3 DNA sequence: TGTGCCAGCAGTCGATGGGGGCCAGGGACCCTTAATTCACCCCTCCACTTT. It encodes CASSRWGPGTLNSPLHF.

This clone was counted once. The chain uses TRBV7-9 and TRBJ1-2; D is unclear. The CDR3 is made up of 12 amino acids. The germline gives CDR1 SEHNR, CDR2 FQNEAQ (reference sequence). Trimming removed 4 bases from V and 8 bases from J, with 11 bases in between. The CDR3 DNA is TGTGCCAGCAGCTGGGAGGTGGGAGGCTACACCTTC. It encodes CASSWEVGGYTF. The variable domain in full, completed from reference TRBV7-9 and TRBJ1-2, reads DTGVSQNPRHKITKRGQNVTFRCDPISEHNRLYWYRQTLGQGPEFLTYFQNEAQLEKSRLLSDRFSAERPKGSFSTLEIQRTEQGDSAMYLCASSWEVGGYTFGSGTRLTVV.

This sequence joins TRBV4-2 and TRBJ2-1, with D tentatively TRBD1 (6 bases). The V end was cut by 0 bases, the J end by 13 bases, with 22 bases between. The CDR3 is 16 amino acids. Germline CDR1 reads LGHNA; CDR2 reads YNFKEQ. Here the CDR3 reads CASSQEISRARDNQFF. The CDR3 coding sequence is TGTGCCAGCAGCCAAGAAATCTCGCGGGCGAGGGACAATCAGTTCTTC.

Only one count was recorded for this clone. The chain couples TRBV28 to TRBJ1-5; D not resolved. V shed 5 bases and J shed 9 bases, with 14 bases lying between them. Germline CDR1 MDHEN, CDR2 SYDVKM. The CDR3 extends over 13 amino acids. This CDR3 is CASSRPPEGPQHF. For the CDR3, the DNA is TGTGCCAGCAGTAGGCCCCCGGAGGGGCCCCAGCATTTT. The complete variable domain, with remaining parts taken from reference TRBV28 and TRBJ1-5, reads DVKVTQSSRYLVKRTGEKVFLECVQDMDHENMFWYRQDPGLGLRLIYFSYDVKMKEKGDIPEGYSVSREKKERFSLILESASTNQTSMYLCASSRPPEGPQHFGDGTRLSIL.

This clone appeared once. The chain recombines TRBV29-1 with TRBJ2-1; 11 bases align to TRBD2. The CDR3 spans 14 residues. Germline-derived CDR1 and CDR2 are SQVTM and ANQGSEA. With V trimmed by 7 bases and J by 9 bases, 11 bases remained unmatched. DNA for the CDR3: TGCAGCGGGGATAGCGGGGGGGCCCGAGGTGAGCAGTTCTTC. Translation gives CSGDSGGARGEQFF.